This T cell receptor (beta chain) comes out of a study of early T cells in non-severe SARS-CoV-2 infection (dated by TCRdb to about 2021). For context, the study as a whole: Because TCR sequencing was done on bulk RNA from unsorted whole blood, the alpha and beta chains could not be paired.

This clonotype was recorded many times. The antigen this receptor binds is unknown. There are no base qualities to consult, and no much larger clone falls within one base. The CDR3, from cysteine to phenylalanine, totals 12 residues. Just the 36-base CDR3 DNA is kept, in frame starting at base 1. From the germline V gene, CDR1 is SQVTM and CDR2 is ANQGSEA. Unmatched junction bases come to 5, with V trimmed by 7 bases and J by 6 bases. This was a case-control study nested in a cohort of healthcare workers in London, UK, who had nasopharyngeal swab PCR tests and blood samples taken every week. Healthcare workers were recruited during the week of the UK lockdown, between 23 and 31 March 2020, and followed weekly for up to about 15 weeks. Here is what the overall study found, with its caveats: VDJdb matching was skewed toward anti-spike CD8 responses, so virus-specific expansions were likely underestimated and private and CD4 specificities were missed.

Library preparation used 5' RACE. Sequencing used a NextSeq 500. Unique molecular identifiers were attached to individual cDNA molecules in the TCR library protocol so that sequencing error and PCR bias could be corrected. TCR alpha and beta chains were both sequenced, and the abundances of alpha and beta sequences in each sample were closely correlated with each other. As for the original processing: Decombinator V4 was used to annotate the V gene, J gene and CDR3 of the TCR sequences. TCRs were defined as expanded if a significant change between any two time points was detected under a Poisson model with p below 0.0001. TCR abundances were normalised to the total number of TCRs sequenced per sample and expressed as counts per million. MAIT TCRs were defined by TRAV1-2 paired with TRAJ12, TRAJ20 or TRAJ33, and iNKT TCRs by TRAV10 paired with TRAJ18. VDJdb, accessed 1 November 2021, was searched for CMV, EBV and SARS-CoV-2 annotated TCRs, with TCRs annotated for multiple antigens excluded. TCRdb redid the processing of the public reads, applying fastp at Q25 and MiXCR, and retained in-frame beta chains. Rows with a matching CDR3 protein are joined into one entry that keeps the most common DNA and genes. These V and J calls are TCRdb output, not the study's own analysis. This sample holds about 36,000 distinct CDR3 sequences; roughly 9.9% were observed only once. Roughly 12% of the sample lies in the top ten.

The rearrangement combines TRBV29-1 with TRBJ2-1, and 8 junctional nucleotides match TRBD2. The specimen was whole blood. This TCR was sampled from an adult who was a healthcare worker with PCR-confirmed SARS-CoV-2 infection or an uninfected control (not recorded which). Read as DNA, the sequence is TGCAGCGCTAGACTAGCGCGCAATGAGCAGTTCTTC. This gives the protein CSARLARNEQFF.